This section outlines one T cell receptor beta chain sequence together with its context. Its specific antigen is unknown. Qualities for individual bases were not recorded, and no much larger clone is one base off. This sample was taken from a study of vaccination and CD4 T cells after COVID-19 (dated by TCRdb to 2021 to 2024). Turning to the overall study: Six males and four females were included in the convalescent cohort, with two Hispanic individuals, seven Caucasians, two Asians and one multiracial person represented. In 10 COVID-19 convalescent patients and a handful of infection-naive healthy vaccine recipients, researchers compared the spike-specific CD4+ TCR repertoire from before mRNA vaccination with the repertoire from after. Participants got two doses of the Pfizer-BioNTech BNT162b2 vaccine (n=8) or two doses of the Moderna mRNA-1273 vaccine (n=2). Post-COVID blood samples from convalescent patients were collected a median of roughly 100 days after diagnosis, with a range of roughly 30 to 170 days. For stimulating the cultures, overlapping spike peptide pools were used, derived from SARS-CoV-2 as well as from the common cold coronaviruses HCoV-NL63, HCoV-OC43 and HCoV-229E. Control cultures received a CEFX viral epitope pool as the positive control, an HIV-1 Nef peptide pool as the negative control, or no peptide. Post-vaccine blood samples were collected a median of about 69 days after the second vaccine dose, ranging from about 14 to 241 days. The investigation overall reported the following: In convalescent patients, a median around 90% of post-vaccine SARS-CoV-2-reactive clones were detected only after vaccination, suggesting vaccine-specific priming. The median count of SARS-CoV-2-reactive clonotypes went up from some 23 after infection to roughly 38 after vaccination, although the change was not significant. Of the vaccine-specific clones found in convalescent patients, nearly all (304 of 307) were mono-reactive for SARS-CoV-2 spike instead of being cross-reactive with common cold coronaviruses. Relatively few convalescent patients were included in the study, and early timepoints after natural infection were not analyzed.

The CDR3, cysteine through phenylalanine, is 15 amino acids long. The retained sequence is limited to the CDR3, 45 bases, with the frame set at the first base. CDR1 and CDR2 are drawn from the germline V gene: MGHRA, YSYEKL. Trimming at the junction amounts to 5 bases on V and 8 bases on J, and the germline ends lie 18 bases apart. Explained via the paper, the treatment or condition label denotes: approximately nine-day PBMC culture with coronavirus spike peptide pools or control peptides (ViraFEST assay). The ViraFEST assay was used in the study, in which antigen-specific T cells were expanded with peptide pools and expanded clonotypes were subsequently identified by TCR sequencing. Healthy vaccine recipients had no prior SARS-CoV-2 infection, confirmed by negative nucleocapsid antibody tests before and after vaccination. More than 1.5 million PBMCs per well were cultured in IMDM with roughly 5.2% human AB serum and 9 to 10 IU/ml IL-2, plus 10 ug/ml peptide pools. Half of the culture medium was replaced with fresh IL-2-containing medium on days 3 and 7. Once the cells had been in culture for less than 11 days, the EasySep CD4+ T cell isolation kit was used to isolate CD4+ T cells by negative selection. PBMCs were separated from whole blood using Ficoll-Paque Plus gradient centrifugation and then either used fresh or cryopreserved at -140C. In general, triplicate wells were set up for every culture condition.

The protocol used for the library was PCR. DNA from cultured CD4+ T cells was subjected to TCR sequencing with the Oncomine TCR Beta short-read assay at the Johns Hopkins FTIC core. Genomic DNA was extracted from the cultured CD4+ T cells with the QIAamp micro DNA kit. Oncomine TCR Beta libraries from cultured CD4+ T cells were pooled using unique dual indexes and sequenced on an Illumina iSeq 100. The original pipeline was this. Non-productive sequences were removed, and CDR3s not starting with C, not ending with F or W, or shorter than 7 amino acids were discarded. Antigen-specific clonotypes were identified with the MANAFEST web application by comparing peptide-stimulated wells with reference and other culture wells. An FDR below 0.05, an odds ratio above 5, and a productive frequency above 0.1% in at least two of three replicate wells were required for clones to be considered positive. A clonotype counted as cross-reactive if it showed significant expansion both in the SARS-CoV-2 spike wells and in at least one common cold coronavirus spike condition. Using R version 3.6.1, CDR3 homology was evaluated through Levenshtein distances (stringdist) along with unrooted phylogenetic trees (ape). TCRdb redid the processing of the public reads, applying fastp at Q25 and MiXCR, and retained in-frame beta chains. CDR3 protein sequences are deduplicated, and each keeps its most common genes and DNA. It is TCRdb's table, rather than the study itself, that gives the V and J calls and clone size. In this sample the table shows fewer than 25,000 distinct CDR3 sequences, 38% of which occur a single time. The ten largest clones represent about 18% of the sample.

This chain is built from TRBV4-1 and TRBJ2-2, with a weak D call of TRBD2 (5 bases match). The source was CD4+ T cells from blood, cultured in vitro, collected before SARS-CoV-2 vaccination. This TCR came from a human donor who received a COVID-19 vaccine. The DNA sequence follows: TGCGCCAGCAGCTCCCCGGAGCGGTCCCGGGGGGAGCTGTTTTTT. This gives the protein CASSSPERSRGELFF.